A selection of T cell receptor beta chains follows, all from one sample in a study of Ad26.COV2.S vaccination and SARS-CoV-2 variants. Assay used: immunoSEQ multiplex PCR; TCRdb lists only in-frame clones, some missing. The table includes 350,000 to 450,000 clones, about 91% detected once. The sample was peripheral blood, taken after recovery from COVID-19. These receptors all come from a human donor who had recovered from COVID-19. Each CDR3 is given without its conserved first and last residue.

j_call,v_call,cdr3_length,cdr3_aa
TRBJ1-4,TRBV18,11,ASSPGVSEKLF
TRBJ1-1,TRBV5-1,10,ASRVTDTEAF
TRBJ1-6,TRBV9,12,ASSVDGGDSPLH
TRBJ1-1,TRBV3-1/TRBV3-2,10,ASSQYRGRAF
TRBJ1-1,TRBV11-2,14,ASSLGLRTGDTEAF
TRBJ1-6,TRBV11-2,13,ASSLEAGGHSPLH
TRBJ1-1,TRBV6-5,10,ASRRGHTEAF
TRBJ1-4,TRBV29-1,14,SVRGGGSEGGEKLF
TRBJ2-7,TRBV11-2,11,ASSLGQTNEQY
TRBJ1-5,TRBV6-6,11,ASRQGFSQPQH
TRBJ2-1,TRBV3-1/TRBV3-2,10,ASSPLDGRQF
TRBJ2-5,TRBV12-3/TRBV12-4,11,ASRTGYQETQY
TRBJ2-7,TRBV7-9,11,ASSLSGRYEQY
TRBJ1-1,TRBV6-2/TRBV6-3,12,ASSYGSSNTEAF
TRBJ2-2,TRBV25-1,10,ASSPRAGELF
TRBJ1-1,TRBV2,8,ASSAQGAF
TRBJ2-1,TRBV5-5,14,ASSLAWQGAYNEQF
TRBJ2-7,TRBV12-3/TRBV12-4,11,ASSLRATYEQY
TRBJ2-7,TRBV7-2,14,ASSLQIGAGVGEQY
TRBJ1-5,TRBV19,12,ASRSQGGNQPQH
TRBJ2-7,TRBV10-3,12,AISEGEHSYEQY
TRBJ1-2,TRBV6-5,12,ASSPGQQNYGYT
TRBJ2-1,TRBV6-2/TRBV6-3,14,ASSRAVGQGIGEQF
TRBJ2-5,TRBV6-2/TRBV6-3,13,ASSYYGLQQETQY
TRBJ1-4,TRBV5-1,13,ASSSGREEAEKLF
TRBJ1-4,TRBV7-8,12,ASSWTGPNEKLF
TRBJ1-2,TRBV7-9,15,ASSLAGTGAQNYGYT
TRBJ2-5,TRBV20-1,9,SPVGGETQY